These 11 T cell receptor beta chains share one sample of origin, sequenced in a study of blood T cell repertoires in COVID-19 (dated by TCRdb to 2019 to 2021). Library preparation was by the immunoSEQ multiplex PCR assay. TCRdb took this table from immuneACCESS and kept in-frame rearrangements with V and J called. Such tables lack part of the clones; where checked against another copy, unresolved V genes explain under half of the gap, and the rest is unexplained. This sample comprises over 200,000 clones, roughly 90% of them detected only once. The ten largest clonotypes hold around 2.9% of the sample. What was sequenced was peripheral blood. Receptor source: a woman aged 55 to 70 with acute or convalescent COVID-19.

The rearrangement uses TRBV19 and TRBJ2-4; the match to TRBD1 covers 9 bases. Germline CDR1 LNHDA, CDR2 SQIVND (reference sequence). The CDR3 is 19 residues long. V dropped 7 bases and J dropped 0; count of bases not matched to a gene: 16. As DNA, the CDR3 is TGTGCCAGTACCCCGGGACAGGGTGGGTGGAGGGTAGCCAAAAACATTCAGTACTTC. Encoded protein: CASTPGQGGWRVAKNIQYF.

This CDR3 is CASSPTRSEAFF. CDR3 in DNA: TGTGCCAGCAGTCCAACGAGGTCTGAAGCTTTCTTT. V usage is TRBV6-5 and J usage is TRBJ1-1, with unresolved D. This CDR3 comprises 12 residues. V lost 5 bases to trimming and J lost 6 bases, with 10 bases between them. In germline, CDR1 is MNHEY, CDR2 SVGAGI.

V is TRBV3-1 (or the pseudogene TRBV3-2) and J is TRBJ1-2; a weak D match, TRBD1 (6 bases). CDR3 length: 14 amino acids. The ends were cut back, 0 bases at V and 4 bases at J, with 9 bases in the middle. Germline V gene sequence: CDR1 LGHDT, CDR2 YNNKEL (reference sequence). As DNA, the CDR3 is TGTGCCAGCAGCCAAGATCGCAGGGGCTATGGCTACACCTTC. This encodes CASSQDRRGYGYTF.

The chain links TRBV9 to TRBJ2-1; 7 bases fit TRBD2. V was pared by 4 bases and J by 4 bases, with 8 bases of the junction left unmatched. There are 15 residues in the CDR3. CDR1 SGDLS and CDR2 YYNGEE come from the germline V gene. The CDR3 is CASSQMLGGYNEQFF. DNA of the CDR3: TGTGCCAGCAGCCAAATGTTGGGGGGGTACAATGAGCAGTTCTTC. The full variable domain, rest sourced from reference TRBV9 and TRBJ2-1, is DSGVTQTPKHLITATGQRVTLRCSPRSGDLSVYWYQQSLDQGLQFLIQYYNGEERAKGNILERFSAQQFPDLHSELNLSSLELGDSALYFCASSQMLGGYNEQFFGPGTRLTVL.

The V and J genes are TRBV2 and TRBJ2-7, with 10 positions matching TRBD1. V was clipped by 7 bases and J by 1 base; unmatched bases: 4. The germline V gene encodes CDR1 SNHLY and CDR2 FYNNEI. This CDR3 spans 14 amino acids. This chain's CDR3 is CASMRTGGSYEQYF. CDR3 bases: TGTGCCAGCATGAGGACAGGGGGTTCCTACGAGCAGTACTTC.

The chain carries TRBV3-1 (or the pseudogene TRBV3-2) and TRBJ1-3; D unresolved. V dropped 5 bases and J dropped 4 bases, with 9 bases sitting between them. This CDR3 comprises 13 residues. Germline CDR1 is LGHDT and CDR2 is YNNKEL (reference sequence). The CDR3 nucleotides are TGTGCCAGCAGCGGTACAACGGGAAACACCATATATTTT. Residues: CASSGTTGNTIYF.

The genes are TRBV19 and TRBJ1-1; 7 bases are shared with TRBD1. Per the germline V gene, CDR1 is LNHDA and CDR2 is SQIVND (reference sequence). Trimming cost V 0 bases and J 8 bases; bases outside gene matches: 9. The CDR3 has 15 amino acids. The CDR3 DNA sequence: TGTGCCAGTAGTATAGAGGGGCGCAGGGGGTTCGAAGCTTTCTTT. It yields the protein CASSIEGRRGFEAFF.

The rearrangement uses TRBV9 and TRBJ2-2; 10 nucleotides line up with TRBD2. Trimming removed 4 bases from V and 6 bases from J; junction bases left unmatched: 9. The germline CDR1 and CDR2 sequences are SGDLS and YYNGEE. The CDR3 runs 16 residues. The CDR3 DNA follows: TGTGCCAGCAGCCCGGGGACTAGCGTAACTTCCGGGGAGCTGTTTTTT. It yields the protein CASSPGTSVTSGELFF. The entire variable domain, with the rest obtained from reference TRBV9 and TRBJ2-2, is as follows: DSGVTQTPKHLITATGQRVTLRCSPRSGDLSVYWYQQSLDQGLQFLIQYYNGEERAKGNILERFSAQQFPDLHSELNLSSLELGDSALYFCASSPGTSVTSGELFFGEGSRLTVL.

The chain carries TRBV6-6 and TRBJ1-5, with a weak D call TRBD1 (5 bases). V was trimmed by 3 bases and J by 2 bases, leaving 14 bases between them. Germline V lookup: CDR1 MNHNY, CDR2 SVGAGI (reference sequence). The CDR3 runs 16 residues. The CDR3 loop is CASSYSGGLGNQPQHF. The CDR3 DNA sequence: TGTGCCAGCAGTTATAGCGGGGGATTGGGCAATCAGCCCCAGCATTTT.

The chain recombines TRBV5-6 with TRBJ2-7; 8 bases agree with TRBD1. Trimming took 3 bases from V and 4 from J; bases not matched to a gene: 9. Germline V lookup: CDR1 SGHDT, CDR2 YYEEEE. CDR3 size: 15 residues. CDR3 nucleotides: TGTGCCAGCAGCTCACGGGGACAGGCACCTTACGAGCAGTACTTC. Translated: CASSSRGQAPYEQYF.

V is TRBV30 and J is TRBJ1-5; 9 bases agree with TRBD1. V gave up 4 bases and J gave up 6 bases; unmatched junction bases: 10. The germline V gene encodes CDR1 GTSNPN and CDR2 SVGIG (reference sequence). The CDR3 length is 15 residues. The CDR3 loop reads CAWKQGAGLGQPQHF. The CDR3 nucleotides read TGTGCCTGGAAACAGGGGGCTGGGTTAGGTCAGCCCCAGCATTTT.